This is a list of T cell receptor beta chains from one sample in a study of spatial heterogeneity in lung cancer. In TCRdb, the 5' RACE reads were re-called with MiXCR into one record per CDR3 protein. The sample records 39,000 or so distinct CDR3 sequences, approximately 3.1% being singletons. The sample consisted of normal lung tissue next to the tumor, taken at surgery. These receptors were obtained from a male donor with early-stage non-small cell lung cancer. The CDR3 runs from the conserved cysteine through the conserved F or W. D genes are given only for firm matches. Rows give clone size only sometimes, using once, few, many, or a class for an expanded clone.

DNA: TGCAGCGTTGGCTTCACAGTTTTAGATACGCAGTATTTT
CDR3: CSVGFTVLDTQYF
size: -
J: TRBJ2-3
V: TRBV29-1
length: 13
D: -

DNA: TGTGCCAGCAGCCCCCGGACAGAGCCCTACGAGCAGTACTTC
CDR3: CASSPRTEPYEQYF
size: many
J: TRBJ2-7
V: TRBV11-1
length: 14
D: -

DNA: TGCAGCGTTACAGTCGTAACCAAAAACATTCAGTACTTC
CDR3: CSVTVVTKNIQYF
size: many
J: TRBJ2-4
V: TRBV29-1
length: 13
D: -

DNA: TGCGCCAGCAGCCAGCGACAGGGAGGCACTGAAGCTTTCTTT
CDR3: CASSQRQGGTEAFF
size: few
J: TRBJ1-1
V: TRBV5-1
length: 14
D: TRBD1

DNA: TGTGCCATCACCCCTAGCGGGGGATCCGCAGAGACCCAGTACTTC
CDR3: CAITPSGGSAETQYF
size: many
J: TRBJ2-5
V: TRBV10-3
length: 15
D: TRBD2

DNA: TGCAGCGTTGCACACCAAGAGACCCAGTACTTC
CDR3: CSVAHQETQYF
size: few
J: TRBJ2-5
V: TRBV29-1
length: 11
D: -

DNA: TGTGCCAGCAGCCAGGGTTTACGCACAGATACGCAGTATTTT
CDR3: CASSQGLRTDTQYF
size: many
J: TRBJ2-3
V: TRBV3-1
length: 14
D: -

DNA: TGTGCCAGCAGCTCTTTGGGGGAGGGCGTTGAGCAGTTCTTC
CDR3: CASSSLGEGVEQFF
size: few
J: TRBJ2-1
V: TRBV7-9
length: 14
D: TRBD2

DNA: TGTGCCAGCAGCCTCGTAAGAAACATTCAGTACTTC
CDR3: CASSLVRNIQYF
size: many
J: TRBJ2-4
V: TRBV28
length: 12
D: -

DNA: TGTGCCAGCAGTTTAGAAGATCAGCCCCAGCATTTT
CDR3: CASSLEDQPQHF
size: many
J: TRBJ1-5
V: TRBV12-3/TRBV12-4
length: 12
D: -

DNA: TGTGCCAGCAGTCGAGCCACAGGCCCCACAGATACGCAGTATTTT
CDR3: CASSRATGPTDTQYF
size: many
J: TRBJ2-3
V: TRBV28
length: 15
D: -

DNA: TGTGCCAGCAGTTACACTAAGACCAACACTGAAGTTTTCTTT
CDR3: CASSYTKTNTEVFF
size: many
J: TRBJ1-1
V: TRBV6-5
length: 14
D: -

DNA: TGTGCCAGCAGCGGGGTTACGGGAGATAGTAGAGGCTACACCTTC
CDR3: CASSGVTGDSRGYTF
size: many
J: TRBJ1-2
V: TRBV12-3/TRBV12-4
length: 15
D: -

DNA: TGTGCCAGCAGCCTGGGGGGGAGGGCTGAAGCTTTCTTT
CDR3: CASSLGGRAEAFF
size: many
J: TRBJ1-1
V: TRBV7-2
length: 13
D: -

DNA: TGTGCCAGCGACGACAGCACCGGGGAGCTGTTTTTT
CDR3: CASDDSTGELFF
size: many
J: TRBJ2-2
V: TRBV28
length: 12
D: -

DNA: TGTGCCAGCAGCTACGGACGGGAAGTCCTAATGCAGCCCCAGCATTTT
CDR3: CASSYGREVLMQPQHF
size: many
J: TRBJ1-5
V: TRBV7-2
length: 16
D: -

DNA: TGCGCCAGCAGCTTGGCCCCGGGGGCGAGCGAGCAGTACTTC
CDR3: CASSLAPGASEQYF
size: few
J: TRBJ2-7
V: TRBV5-1
length: 14
D: -

DNA: TGCGCCAGCAGCCGGGACAGCTCCTACAATGAGCAGTTCTTC
CDR3: CASSRDSSYNEQFF
size: many
J: TRBJ2-1
V: TRBV2
length: 14
D: TRBD1

DNA: TGTGCCAGCAGCCCGGGGACCGGTCGGGCACCCCTCCACTTT
CDR3: CASSPGTGRAPLHF
size: many
J: TRBJ1-6
V: TRBV7-3
length: 14
D: -

DNA: TGTGCCAGCAGTTTAAAAGGACGCGGGGAGCTGTTTTTT
CDR3: CASSLKGRGELFF
size: many
J: TRBJ2-2
V: TRBV27
length: 13
D: -

DNA: TGCAGTGCTAGGCAGGGGGCTAACAATGAGCAGTTCTTC
CDR3: CSARQGANNEQFF
size: many
J: TRBJ2-1
V: TRBV20-1
length: 13
D: TRBD1

DNA: TGTGCCAGCTCACTCGAGCGGGGTAGCACAGATACGCAGTATTTT
CDR3: CASSLERGSTDTQYF
size: many
J: TRBJ2-3
V: TRBV18
length: 15
D: TRBD2

DNA: TGCAGCGTGGGGACAGGGGGAAGCGCGAACACCGGGGAGCTGTTTTTT
CDR3: CSVGTGGSANTGELFF
size: -
J: TRBJ2-2
V: TRBV29-1
length: 16
D: TRBD1

DNA: TGTGCCATCAGTGAGTCTGGAGCCACTGAAGCTTTCTTT
CDR3: CAISESGATEAFF
size: many
J: TRBJ1-1
V: TRBV10-3
length: 13
D: -

DNA: TGTGCCAGCAGCTCCGGGACAGGAGGCCGAGGCTACACCTTC
CDR3: CASSSGTGGRGYTF
size: many
J: TRBJ1-2
V: TRBV6-2/TRBV6-3
length: 14
D: TRBD1

DNA: TGTGCCAGCAAGAGATGGGATACCGGGGAGCTGTTTTTT
CDR3: CASKRWDTGELFF
size: many
J: TRBJ2-2
V: TRBV2
length: 13
D: -

DNA: TGTGCCAGCAGTTACTTGGGCAGTTCGAAGCAGTACTTC
CDR3: CASSYLGSSKQYF
size: many
J: TRBJ2-7
V: TRBV6-5
length: 13
D: -

DNA: TGTGCAACAAGGGGTAGCGGGAGCCAAGAGACCCAGTACTTC
CDR3: CATRGSGSQETQYF
size: many
J: TRBJ2-5
V: TRBV28
length: 14
D: TRBD2

DNA: TGTGCCAGCAGCCTAGACTTCAGCTCCTACAATGAGCAGTTCTTC
CDR3: CASSLDFSSYNEQFF
size: medium-sized
J: TRBJ2-1
V: TRBV14
length: 15
D: -

DNA: TGTGCCAGCAGGGGGGTAGATACGCAGTATTTT
CDR3: CASRGVDTQYF
size: many
J: TRBJ2-3
V: TRBV2
length: 11
D: -

DNA: TGTGCCAGCAGTTTAGGGGGAAATTCACCCCTCCACTTT
CDR3: CASSLGGNSPLHF
size: many
J: TRBJ1-6
V: TRBV12-3/TRBV12-4
length: 13
D: -

DNA: TGTGCCAGCAGTCCCCTCGTATTACGGACAGGGATGGGAGGAAAAGAAAAACTGTTTTTT
CDR3: CASSPLVLRTGMGGKEKLFF
size: many
J: TRBJ1-4
V: TRBV21-1
length: 20
D: -

DNA: TGTGCCAGCAGCTTAGCAGGGCAGGGGATGATGGAAACCGGGGAGCTGTTTTTT
CDR3: CASSLAGQGMMETGELFF
size: many
J: TRBJ2-2
V: TRBV7-8
length: 18
D: -

DNA: TGTGCCAGCAGCTTAAACCCACTAGCGGGAGAGATAGGGGAGCTGTTTTTT
CDR3: CASSLNPLAGEIGELFF
size: many
J: TRBJ2-2
V: TRBV7-6
length: 17
D: TRBD2

DNA: TGTGCCAGCAGTTACTCGATCGGGCCATCAGATACGCAGTATTTT
CDR3: CASSYSIGPSDTQYF
size: many
J: TRBJ2-3
V: TRBV6-5
length: 15
D: -

DNA: TGCAGTGCTAGAGGGACAGTGGGAGGGGGAAACACCATATATTTT
CDR3: CSARGTVGGGNTIYF
size: many
J: TRBJ1-3
V: TRBV20-1
length: 15
D: -

DNA: TGTGCCAGTCGCTTGGCTAGCGGGGGCCCCTACGAGCAGTACTTC
CDR3: CASRLASGGPYEQYF
size: -
J: TRBJ2-7
V: TRBV6-5
length: 15
D: TRBD2

DNA: TGCGCCAGCAGCCAAGATTCAAGCTTAGCCAAAAACATTCAGTACTTC
CDR3: CASSQDSSLAKNIQYF
size: many
J: TRBJ2-4
V: TRBV4-1
length: 16
D: -

DNA: TGCGCCAGCAGCCAAGATGGGCGAGCGGGGGATACGCAGTATTTT
CDR3: CASSQDGRAGDTQYF
size: many
J: TRBJ2-3
V: TRBV4-3
length: 15
D: TRBD2

DNA: TGCAGCGTCAGATTCGGGGGAACTGAAGCTTTCTTT
CDR3: CSVRFGGTEAFF
size: many
J: TRBJ1-1
V: TRBV29-1
length: 12
D: -

DNA: TGTGCCAGCAGTTTAGGGACAGGGGATAATGAAAAACTGTTTTTT
CDR3: CASSLGTGDNEKLFF
size: many
J: TRBJ1-4
V: TRBV12-3/TRBV12-4
length: 15
D: TRBD1

DNA: TGTGTCAGCACTCGAACGAGGGAAGAGACCCAGTACTTC
CDR3: CVSTRTREETQYF
size: -
J: TRBJ2-5
V: TRBV2
length: 13
D: -

DNA: TGTGCCATCAGTGAGCGGCCTCTTGGAGGGACCCAGTACTTC
CDR3: CAISERPLGGTQYF
size: many
J: TRBJ2-5
V: TRBV10-3
length: 14
D: -

DNA: TGTGCCAGCAAAGGGGGGACAGTGAACACCGGGGAGCTGTTTTTT
CDR3: CASKGGTVNTGELFF
size: many
J: TRBJ2-2
V: TRBV12-3/TRBV12-4
length: 15
D: -

DNA: TGCAGTGCTAGAGATCACAAAGCCACTGAAGCTTTCTTT
CDR3: CSARDHKATEAFF
size: many
J: TRBJ1-1
V: TRBV20-1
length: 13
D: -

DNA: TGTGCCAGCAGTTATTCCGGGACAGCCAACAATGAGCAGTTCTTC
CDR3: CASSYSGTANNEQFF
size: many
J: TRBJ2-1
V: TRBV6-6
length: 15
D: TRBD1

DNA: TGTGCCAGCCTCCGCCCCGCGGGGGAGGCGAACACCGGGGAGCTGTTTTTT
CDR3: CASLRPAGEANTGELFF
size: many
J: TRBJ2-2
V: TRBV28
length: 17
D: TRBD2

DNA: TGTGCCAGCAGTCCCAGGGGGTCCGACGAGCAGTACTTC
CDR3: CASSPRGSDEQYF
size: many
J: TRBJ2-7
V: TRBV3-1
length: 13
D: TRBD1

DNA: TGTGCCAGCGGGGACAGCTTCTCTGGAAACACCATATATTTT
CDR3: CASGDSFSGNTIYF
size: many
J: TRBJ1-3
V: TRBV7-2
length: 14
D: TRBD1

DNA: TGCAGCGCGGGGGACCTCGAGCAGTACTTC
CDR3: CSAGDLEQYF
size: many
J: TRBJ2-7
V: TRBV29-1
length: 10
D: -

DNA: TGCGCCAGCAGCGTGCAGATGAACACTGAAGCTTTCTTT
CDR3: CASSVQMNTEAFF
size: -
J: TRBJ1-1
V: TRBV5-1
length: 13
D: -

DNA: TGTGCCAGCTCACCAGCCAAAACAGGGCTGAACACTGAAGCTTTCTTT
CDR3: CASSPAKTGLNTEAFF
size: few
J: TRBJ1-1
V: TRBV18
length: 16
D: -

DNA: TGTGCCAGCAGTCCTATGCTCGGGACAGACGAGCAGTACTTC
CDR3: CASSPMLGTDEQYF
size: many
J: TRBJ2-7
V: TRBV28
length: 14
D: TRBD1